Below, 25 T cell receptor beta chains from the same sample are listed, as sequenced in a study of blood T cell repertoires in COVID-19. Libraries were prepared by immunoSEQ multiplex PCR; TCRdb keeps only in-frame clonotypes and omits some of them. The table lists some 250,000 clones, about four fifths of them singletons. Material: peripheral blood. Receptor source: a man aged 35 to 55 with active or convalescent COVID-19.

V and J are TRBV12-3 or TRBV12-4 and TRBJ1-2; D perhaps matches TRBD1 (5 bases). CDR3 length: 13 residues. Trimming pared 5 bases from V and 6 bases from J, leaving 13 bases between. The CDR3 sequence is CASSVNRRDGYTF. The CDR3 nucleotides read TGTGCCAGCAGTGTGAACAGGAGAGATGGCTACACCTTC.

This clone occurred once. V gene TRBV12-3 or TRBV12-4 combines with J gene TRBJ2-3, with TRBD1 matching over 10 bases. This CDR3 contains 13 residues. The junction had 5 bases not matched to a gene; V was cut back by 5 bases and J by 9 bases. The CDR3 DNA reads TGTGCCAGCAGTCCCCTGGGACAGGGGACGCAGTATTTT. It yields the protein CASSPLGQGTQYF.

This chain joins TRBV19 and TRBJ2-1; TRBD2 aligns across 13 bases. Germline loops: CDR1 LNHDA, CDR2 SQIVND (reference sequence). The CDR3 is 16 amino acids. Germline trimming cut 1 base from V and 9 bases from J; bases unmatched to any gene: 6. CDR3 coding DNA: TGTGCCAGTAGTATAGTATCCGGACTAGCGGGAGCTGAGCAGTTCTTC. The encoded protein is CASSIVSGLAGAEQFF.

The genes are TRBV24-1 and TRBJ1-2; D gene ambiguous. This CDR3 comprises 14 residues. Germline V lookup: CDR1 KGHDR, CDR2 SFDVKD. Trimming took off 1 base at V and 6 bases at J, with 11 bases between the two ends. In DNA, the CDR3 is TGTGCCACCAGTGATTTCTCAGGAATAGATGGCTACACCTTC. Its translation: CATSDFSGIDGYTF.

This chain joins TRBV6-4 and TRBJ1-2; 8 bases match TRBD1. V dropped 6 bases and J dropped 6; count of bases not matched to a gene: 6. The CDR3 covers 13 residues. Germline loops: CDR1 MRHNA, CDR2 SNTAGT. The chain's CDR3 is CASSPTGVDGYTF. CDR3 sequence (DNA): TGTGCCAGCAGCCCGACAGGGGTTGATGGCTACACCTTC.

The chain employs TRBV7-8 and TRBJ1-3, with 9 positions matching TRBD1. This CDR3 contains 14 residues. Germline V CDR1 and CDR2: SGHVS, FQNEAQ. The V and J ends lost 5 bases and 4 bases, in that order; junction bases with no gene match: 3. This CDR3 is CASSEQGAGNTIYF. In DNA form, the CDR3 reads TGTGCCAGCAGCGAACAGGGGGCAGGAAACACCATATATTTT.

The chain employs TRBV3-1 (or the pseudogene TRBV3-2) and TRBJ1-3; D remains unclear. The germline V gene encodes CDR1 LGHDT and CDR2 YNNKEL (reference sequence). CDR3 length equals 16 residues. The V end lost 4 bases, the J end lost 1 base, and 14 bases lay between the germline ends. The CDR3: CASSPRTGGSGNTIYF. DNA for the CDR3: TGTGCCAGCAGCCCTCGGACGGGAGGATCTGGAAACACCATATATTTT.

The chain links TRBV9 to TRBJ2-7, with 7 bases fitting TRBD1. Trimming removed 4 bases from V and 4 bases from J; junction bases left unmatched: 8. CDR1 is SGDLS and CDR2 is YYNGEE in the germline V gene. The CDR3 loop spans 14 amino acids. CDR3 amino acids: CASSPGDSRYEQYF. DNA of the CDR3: TGTGCCAGCAGCCCCGGGGACAGCCGATACGAGCAGTACTTC.

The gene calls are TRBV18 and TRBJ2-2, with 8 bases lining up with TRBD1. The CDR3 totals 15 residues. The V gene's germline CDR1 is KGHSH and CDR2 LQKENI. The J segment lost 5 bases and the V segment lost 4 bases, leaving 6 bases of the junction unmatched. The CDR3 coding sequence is TGTGCCAGCTCACAAATCCAGGGGGCAACCGGGGAGCTGTTTTTT. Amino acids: CASSQIQGATGELFF.

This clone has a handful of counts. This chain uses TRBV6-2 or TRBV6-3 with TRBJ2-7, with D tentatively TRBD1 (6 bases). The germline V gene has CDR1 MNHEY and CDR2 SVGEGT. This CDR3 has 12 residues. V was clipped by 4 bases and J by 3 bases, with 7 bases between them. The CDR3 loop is CASSWTDYEQYF. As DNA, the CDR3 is TGTGCCAGCAGTTGGACAGACTACGAGCAGTACTTC.

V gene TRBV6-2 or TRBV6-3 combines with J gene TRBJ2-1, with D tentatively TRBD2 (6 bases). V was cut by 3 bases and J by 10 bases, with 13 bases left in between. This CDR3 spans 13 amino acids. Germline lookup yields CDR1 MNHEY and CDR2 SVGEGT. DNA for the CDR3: TGTGCCAGCAGTTATGACGGGAGAGGGGAGCAGTTCTTC. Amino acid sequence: CASSYDGRGEQFF.

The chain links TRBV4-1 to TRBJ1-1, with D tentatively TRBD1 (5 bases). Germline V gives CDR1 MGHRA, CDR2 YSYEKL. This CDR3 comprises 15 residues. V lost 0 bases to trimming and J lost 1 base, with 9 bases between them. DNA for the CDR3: TGCGCCAGCAGCCAAGATCAGGGAACGAACACTGAAGCTTTCTTT. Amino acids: CASSQDQGTNTEAFF.

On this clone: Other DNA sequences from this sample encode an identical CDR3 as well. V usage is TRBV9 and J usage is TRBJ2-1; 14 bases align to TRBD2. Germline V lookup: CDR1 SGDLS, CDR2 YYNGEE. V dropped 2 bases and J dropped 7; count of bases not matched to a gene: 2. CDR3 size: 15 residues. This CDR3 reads CASSVTSGRGNEQFF. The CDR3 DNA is TGTGCCAGCAGCGTGACTAGCGGGAGGGGGAATGAGCAGTTCTTC.

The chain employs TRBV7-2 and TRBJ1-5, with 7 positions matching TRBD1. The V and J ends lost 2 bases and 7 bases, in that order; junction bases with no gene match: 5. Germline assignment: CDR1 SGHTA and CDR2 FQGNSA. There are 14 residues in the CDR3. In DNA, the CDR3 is TGTGCCAGCAGCTTAAAGGGGGCGGAACAGCCCCAGCATTTT. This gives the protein CASSLKGAEQPQHF. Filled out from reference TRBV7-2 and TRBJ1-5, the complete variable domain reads GAGVSQSPSNKVTEKGKDVELRCDPISGHTALYWYRQSLGQGLEFLIYFQGNSAPDKSGLPSDRFSAERTGGSVSTLTIQRTQQEDSAVYLCASSLKGAEQPQHFGDGTRLSIL.

CDR3 nucleotides: TGCAGCGTTGAAGGGCAGGGCCCTGAAAAACTGTTTTTT. This gives the protein CSVEGQGPEKLFF. The chain has TRBV29-1 and TRBJ1-4, with D possibly matching TRBD1 (5 bases). CDR3 length: 13 amino acids. V lost 1 base and J lost 7, with 10 bases in between. CDR1 is SQVTM and CDR2 is ANQGSEA in the germline V gene.

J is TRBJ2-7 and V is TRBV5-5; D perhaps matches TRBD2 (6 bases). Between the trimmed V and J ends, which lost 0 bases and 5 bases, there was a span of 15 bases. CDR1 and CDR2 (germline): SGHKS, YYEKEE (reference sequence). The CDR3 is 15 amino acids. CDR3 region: CASSLEFTSRNEQYF. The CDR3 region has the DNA TGTGCCAGCAGCTTGGAGTTCACTAGCAGGAACGAGCAGTACTTC.

The CDR3 bases are TGCAGCGTTGCAGGGGCGAACACCGGGGAGCTGTTTTTT. Translation gives CSVAGANTGELFF. The chain employs TRBV29-1 and TRBJ2-2, with D perhaps TRBD1 (6 bases). Looked up from germline, CDR1 is SQVTM and CDR2 is ANQGSEA. The V gene lost 4 bases and the J gene lost 0 bases, with 6 bases spanning the gap. This CDR3 comprises 13 residues.

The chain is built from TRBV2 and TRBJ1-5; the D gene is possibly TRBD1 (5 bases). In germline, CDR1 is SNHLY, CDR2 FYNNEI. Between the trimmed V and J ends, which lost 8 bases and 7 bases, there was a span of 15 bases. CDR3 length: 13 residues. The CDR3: CASAGGGGQPQHF. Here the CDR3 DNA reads TGTGCCAGCGCCGGGGGGGGAGGACAGCCCCAGCATTTT.

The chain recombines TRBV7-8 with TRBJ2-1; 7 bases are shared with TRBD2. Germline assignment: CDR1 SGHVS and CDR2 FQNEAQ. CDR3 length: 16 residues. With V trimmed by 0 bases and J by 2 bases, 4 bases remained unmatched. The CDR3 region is CASSLAASGPYNEQFF. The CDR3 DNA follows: TGTGCCAGCAGCTTAGCAGCTAGCGGACCCTACAATGAGCAGTTCTTC. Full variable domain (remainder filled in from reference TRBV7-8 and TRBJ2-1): GAGVSQSPRYKVAKRGQDVALRCDPISGHVSLFWYQQALGQGPEFLTYFQNEAQLDKSGLPSDRFFAERPEGSVSTLKIQRTQQEDSAVYLCASSLAASGPYNEQFFGPGTRLTVL.

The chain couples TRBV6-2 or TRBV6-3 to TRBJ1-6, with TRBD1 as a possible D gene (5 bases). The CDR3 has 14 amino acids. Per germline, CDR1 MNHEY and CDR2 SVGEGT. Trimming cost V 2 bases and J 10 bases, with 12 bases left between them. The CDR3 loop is CASSYPQGSSPLHF. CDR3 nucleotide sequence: TGTGCCAGCAGTTACCCGCAGGGTAGCTCACCCCTCCACTTT.

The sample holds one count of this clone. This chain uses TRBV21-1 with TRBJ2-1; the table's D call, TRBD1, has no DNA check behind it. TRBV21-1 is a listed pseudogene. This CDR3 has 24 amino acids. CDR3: CASSKGPCLTGDNHSTCSYNEQFF. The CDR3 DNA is TGTGCCAGCAGCAAAGGCCCGTGTCTGACCGGGGACAACCATAGTACATGTTCTTACAATGAGCAGTTCTTC.

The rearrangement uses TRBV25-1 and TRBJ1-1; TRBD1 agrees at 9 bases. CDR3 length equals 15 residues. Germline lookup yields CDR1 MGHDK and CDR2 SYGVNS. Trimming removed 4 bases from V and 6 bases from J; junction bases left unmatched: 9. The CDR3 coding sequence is TGTGCCAGCAGTGCCCCGGGACAGGGATCTCCTGAAGCTTTCTTT. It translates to CASSAPGQGSPEAFF.

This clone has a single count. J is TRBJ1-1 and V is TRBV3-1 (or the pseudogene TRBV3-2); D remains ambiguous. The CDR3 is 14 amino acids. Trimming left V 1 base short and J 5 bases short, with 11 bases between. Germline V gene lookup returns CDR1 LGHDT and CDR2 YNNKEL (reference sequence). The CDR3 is CASSQVKEGTEAFF. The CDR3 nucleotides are TGTGCCAGCAGCCAAGTAAAGGAGGGAACTGAAGCTTTCTTT.

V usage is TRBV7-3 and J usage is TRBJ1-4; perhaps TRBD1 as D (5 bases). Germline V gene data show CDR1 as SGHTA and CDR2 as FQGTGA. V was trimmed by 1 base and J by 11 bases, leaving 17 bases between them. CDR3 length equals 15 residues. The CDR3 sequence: CASSLNGYSGEKLFF. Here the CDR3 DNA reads TGTGCCAGCAGCTTAAACGGCTATTCGGGGGAGAAACTGTTTTTT.

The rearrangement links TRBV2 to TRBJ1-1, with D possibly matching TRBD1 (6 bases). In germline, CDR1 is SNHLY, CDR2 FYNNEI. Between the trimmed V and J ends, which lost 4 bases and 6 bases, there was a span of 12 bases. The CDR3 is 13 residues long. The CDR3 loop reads CASSGQGRPEAFF. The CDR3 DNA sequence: TGTGCCAGCAGTGGGCAGGGGAGACCTGAAGCTTTCTTT.